Shown below are 27 T cell receptor beta chains from a single sample sequenced in a study of shared clonotypes between healthy human individuals. Using immunoSEQ multiplex PCR, the repertoire was profiled, and TCRdb retains in-frame clones only, with some absent. Of about 2.1 million clones listed, just over 90% are singletons. Naive CD8 cells lacked CD45RO and underwent positive selection for CCR7, leaving out terminally differentiated effector memory CD45RA+ cells. The material sequenced was naive CD8+ T cells from PBMCs. The receptors shown here come from a young man in good health. Some clones in this sample may be carry-over from other donors' samples.

For this clone: The sample has other DNA sequences that encode this CDR3 too. This chain uses TRBV6-1 with TRBJ1-2; no clear D gene. Germline loops: CDR1 MNHNS, CDR2 SASEGT. The V end was cut by 6 bases, the J end by 5 bases, with 13 bases between. The CDR3 sequence is 13 residues long. This CDR3 is CASRAGWGYGYTF. In nucleotides, the CDR3 is TGTGCCAGCAGGGCTGGCTGGGGATATGGCTACACCTTC.

The rearrangement joins TRBV7-9 to TRBJ2-3; D not certain. The ends were cut back, 1 base at V and 3 bases at J, with 8 bases in the middle. The germline gives CDR1 SEHNR, CDR2 FQNEAQ (reference sequence). This CDR3 region has 14 residues. The CDR3 here is CASSLEYGTDTQYF. In DNA, the CDR3 is TGTGCCAGCAGCTTAGAGTACGGAACAGATACGCAGTATTTT.

The rearrangement uses TRBV4-3 and TRBJ1-1; perhaps TRBD1 as D (6 bases). CDR1 is LGHNA and CDR2 is YSLEER in the germline V gene. V was shortened by 0 bases and J by 2 bases, with 13 bases between the two germline ends. This CDR3 is built from 16 residues. Written as DNA, the CDR3 is TGCGCCAGCAGCCAAGATTTTTCGGGGGCTAACACTGAAGCTTTCTTT. Its translation: CASSQDFSGANTEAFF.

This sequence joins TRBV6-5 and TRBJ1-1, with unresolved D. Germline V lookup: CDR1 MNHEY, CDR2 SVGAGI. The CDR3 loop spans 10 amino acids. V was shortened by 7 bases and J by 8 bases, with 8 bases between the two germline ends. The CDR3 loop reads CASKDWEAFF. In DNA form, the CDR3 reads TGTGCCAGCAAGGACTGGGAAGCTTTCTTT.

The chain carries TRBV11-2 and TRBJ2-1; D gene uncertain. The V end lost 1 base, the J end lost 1 base, and 11 bases lay between the germline ends. The germline V gene encodes CDR1 SGHAT and CDR2 FQNNGV. The CDR3 sequence is 16 residues long. Here the CDR3 DNA reads TGTGCCAGCAGCTTAGGTCCCGGGCTATCCTACAATGAGCAGTTCTTC. Translating it yields CASSLGPGLSYNEQFF.

The chain has TRBV6-5 and TRBJ2-1; possibly TRBD1 or TRBD2 for D (7 bases each). Germline-derived CDR1 and CDR2 are MNHEY and SVGAGI. The CDR3 has 16 amino acids. The V and J ends lost 0 bases and 5 bases respectively, with 14 bases between them. The CDR3 sequence is CASSYSSGTVNNEQFF. CDR3 in DNA: TGTGCCAGCAGTTACTCGAGCGGGACAGTTAACAATGAGCAGTTCTTC.

The CDR3 loop is CATSPGGLSSYEQYF. The CDR3 DNA is TGTGCCACCAGCCCAGGGGGCTTGAGCTCCTACGAGCAGTACTTC. The chain combines TRBV15 with TRBJ2-7, with 8 bases fitting TRBD1. Germline assignment: CDR1 LNHNV and CDR2 YYDKDF (reference sequence). The ends lost 5 bases at V and 0 bases at J; junction bases unmatched: 6. This CDR3 spans 15 amino acids.

The chain has TRBV28 and TRBJ1-5; TRBD1 matches 7 bases. The V segment lost 6 bases and the J segment 4 bases; nucleotides outside the gene matches: 6. This CDR3 is 14 amino acids long. CDR1 is MDHEN, CDR2 SYDVKM, per germline. The CDR3 sequence: CASRRQGGNQPQHF. CDR3 nucleotides: TGTGCCAGCAGAAGACAGGGTGGAAATCAGCCCCAGCATTTT.

This clone was observed once. J is TRBJ2-3 and V is TRBV11-2; D might be TRBD2 (5 bases). This CDR3 is built from 15 residues. Germline V gives CDR1 SGHAT, CDR2 FQNNGV. Trimming removed 3 bases at V and 1 base at J, with 11 bases between. For the CDR3, the DNA is TGTGCCAGCAGCTTCCTAGCCCGGCGCACAGATACGCAGTATTTT. Amino acids: CASSFLARRTDTQYF.

The genes are TRBV5-4 and TRBJ1-3, with D perhaps TRBD1 (5 bases). Per germline, CDR1 SGHNT and CDR2 YYREEE (reference sequence). Trimming shortened V by 2 bases and J by 2 bases, and 8 bases separated the two germline ends. The CDR3 is 14 residues long. The CDR3 nucleotides read TGTGCCAGCAGCTTTGACAGCGCTGGAAACACCATATATTTT. It translates to CASSFDSAGNTIYF.

The genes are TRBV5-1 and TRBJ2-7, with D maybe TRBD2 (6 bases). Germline lookup yields CDR1 SGHRS and CDR2 YFSETQ. This CDR3 has 14 residues. The germline V and J ends were trimmed by 1 base and 2 bases, with 10 bases remaining between them. The CDR3 spells CASSLWAGTYEQYF. The CDR3 DNA sequence: TGCGCCAGCAGCTTGTGGGCGGGGACCTACGAGCAGTACTTC.

V usage is TRBV5-4 and J usage is TRBJ1-1; D may be TRBD1 (6 bases). This CDR3 has 13 amino acids. Germline CDR1 and CDR2: SGHNT and YYREEE (reference sequence). Trimming removed 4 bases from V and 2 bases from J, with 9 bases in between. CDR3 residues: CASSADSNTEAFF. DNA for the CDR3: TGTGCCAGCAGCGCGGACAGCAACACTGAAGCTTTCTTT. Together with reference TRBV5-4 and TRBJ1-1, the CDR3 gives the full variable domain: ETGVTQSPTHLIKTRGQQVTLRCSSQSGHNTVSWYQQALGQGPQFIFQYYREEENGRGNFPPRFSGLQFPNYSSELNVNALELDDSALYLCASSADSNTEAFFGQGTRLTVV.

The genes are TRBV4-3 and TRBJ2-5; a possible D gene is TRBD2 (6 bases). The CDR3 runs to 13 residues. In germline, CDR1 is LGHNA, CDR2 YSLEER. With 5 bases removed from V and 4 bases from J, the gap between germline ends came to 11 bases. The CDR3 spells CASSGGVGETQYF. The CDR3 DNA reads TGCGCCAGCAGCGGCGGGGTCGGAGAGACCCAGTACTTC.

The gene calls are TRBV9 and TRBJ2-7; 11 nucleotides line up with TRBD1. The CDR3 spans 17 residues. The germline CDR1 and CDR2 sequences are SGDLS and YYNGEE. V shed 0 bases, J shed 4 bases, and the junction held 9 bases outside the gene matches. In DNA, the CDR3 is TGTGCCAGCAGCGTAGGTTTAGGACAGGGGGCGTCGTACGAGCAGTACTTC. Its protein product is CASSVGLGQGASYEQYF.

About this clone itself: This same CDR3 is encoded by further DNA sequences in the sample. The genes are TRBV27 and TRBJ2-7, with 7 positions matching TRBD1. The junction had 4 bases not matched to a gene; V was cut back by 3 bases and J by 2 bases. Germline CDR1 and CDR2: MNHEY and SMNVEV (reference sequence). The CDR3 loop spans 14 amino acids. The CDR3, as DNA: TGTGCCAGCAGTTTTTCGCAGGGGGCCTACGAGCAGTACTTC. Translated, it gives CASSFSQGAYEQYF.

The chain combines TRBV15 with TRBJ2-3; D not certain. Germline V lookup: CDR1 LNHNV, CDR2 YYDKDF (reference sequence). This CDR3 is 13 amino acids long. The V end lost 3 bases, the J end lost 4 bases, and 8 bases lay between the germline ends. The CDR3 nucleotides are TGTGCCACCAGCAGCTCGGTGGCAGATACGCAGTATTTT. Translating gives CATSSSVADTQYF.

The chain is built from TRBV6-6 and TRBJ1-1, with D hard to call. Trimming took 4 bases from V and 0 from J, leaving 9 bases between them. Germline V gene sequence: CDR1 MNHNY, CDR2 SVGAGI (reference sequence). The CDR3 is 14 residues long. This CDR3 is CASSWVGMNTEAFF. The CDR3 coding sequence is TGTGCCAGCAGTTGGGTGGGGATGAACACTGAAGCTTTCTTT.

The DNA for the CDR3 is TGCAGCGTTGTAGCAGGGCTGGAGCAGTTCTTC. Protein product: CSVVAGLEQFF. The rearrangement links TRBV29-1 to TRBJ2-1; perhaps TRBD1 as D (5 bases). The CDR3 has 11 amino acids. Trimming cost V 4 bases and J 10 bases, with 11 bases left between them. CDR1 SQVTM and CDR2 ANQGSEA come from the germline V gene.

This clone was picked up one time. This sequence joins TRBV9 and TRBJ2-1; the match to TRBD2 covers 8 bases. V gave up 3 bases and J gave up 7 bases; unmatched junction bases: 9. CDR1 and CDR2 (germline): SGDLS, YYNGEE. The CDR3 has 15 amino acids. The CDR3 spells CASSDGTRGPNEQFF. CDR3 nucleotides: TGTGCCAGCAGCGACGGGACTAGAGGACCGAATGAGCAGTTCTTC.

The rearrangement links TRBV6-1 to TRBJ2-3, with no clear D. The CDR3 totals 15 residues. V lost 0 bases to trimming and J lost 0 bases, with 7 bases between them. From germline, CDR1 is MNHNS and CDR2 SASEGT. The CDR3 region has the DNA TGTGCCAGCAGTGAAGCGGTATCCAGCACAGATACGCAGTATTTT. This gives the protein CASSEAVSSTDTQYF.

This clone turned up a few times. The chain is built from TRBV5-1 and TRBJ1-1, with a weak D call TRBD1 (6 bases). The CDR3 covers 15 residues. The V gene's germline CDR1 is SGHRS and CDR2 YFSETQ. The V end lost 2 bases, the J end lost 3 bases, and 14 bases lay between the germline ends. The DNA for the CDR3 is TGCGCCAGCAGCTTACAGACAGGTATTTACACTGAAGCTTTCTTT. This codes for CASSLQTGIYTEAFF.

The chain recombines TRBV20-1 with TRBJ2-7; 7 bases match TRBD2. Germline trimming cut 7 bases from V and 6 bases from J; bases unmatched to any gene: 3. The germline V gene encodes CDR1 DFQATT and CDR2 SNEGSKA (reference sequence). This CDR3 spans 10 amino acids. The CDR3 coding sequence is TGCAGTGAGTGGGGGGGCGAGCAGTACTTC. It yields the protein CSEWGGEQYF.

This chain joins TRBV7-9 and TRBJ2-1, with TRBD1 matching 7 bases. The CDR3 runs 16 residues. The J segment lost 0 bases and the V segment lost 6 bases, leaving 8 bases of the junction unmatched. Per the germline V gene, CDR1 is SEHNR and CDR2 is FQNEAQ (reference sequence). The CDR3 sequence: CASRLQGSSSYNEQFF. CDR3 coding DNA: TGTGCCAGCAGGTTACAGGGGTCGAGCTCCTACAATGAGCAGTTCTTC.

The chain combines TRBV7-8 with TRBJ2-7, with D perhaps being TRBD1 or TRBD2 (5 bases each). The CDR3 runs 15 residues. Germline loops: CDR1 SGHVS, CDR2 FQNEAQ. Trimming removed 5 bases from V and 6 bases from J, with 20 bases in between. CDR3 residues: CASSAVRGPQGEQYF. In nucleotides, the CDR3 is TGTGCCAGCAGCGCAGTCCGGGGCCCCCAGGGCGAGCAGTACTTC.

On this clone itself: Other DNA sequences in this sample translate to the same CDR3. The chain links TRBV7-9 to TRBJ2-7, with no clear D. Deletions cut 6 bases from V and 7 bases from J, with 10 bases between. This CDR3 has 11 amino acids. The germline gives CDR1 SEHNR, CDR2 FQNEAQ (reference sequence). In nucleotides, the CDR3 is TGTGCCAGCAGTCTCATGGGTGAGCAGTACTTC. Residues: CASSLMGEQYF.

The J gene is TRBJ2-5, the V gene TRBV11-2; D is uncertain. The V gene's germline CDR1 is SGHAT and CDR2 FQNNGV. The CDR3 sequence is 15 residues long. The V and J ends lost 5 bases and 0 bases respectively, with 13 bases between them. CDR3 residues: CASSPYAEYQETQYF. The CDR3 DNA follows: TGTGCCAGCAGCCCCTACGCGGAGTACCAAGAGACCCAGTACTTC.

The chain has TRBV11-2 and TRBJ2-7, with 13 positions matching TRBD2. Germline V gene sequence: CDR1 SGHAT, CDR2 FQNNGV. The CDR3 is made up of 16 amino acids. V shed 7 bases, J shed 1 base, and the junction held 7 bases outside the gene matches. The CDR3 loop reads CASTSKLAGGSYEQYF. The CDR3 DNA follows: TGTGCCAGCACCTCGAAACTAGCGGGAGGGTCCTACGAGCAGTACTTC.